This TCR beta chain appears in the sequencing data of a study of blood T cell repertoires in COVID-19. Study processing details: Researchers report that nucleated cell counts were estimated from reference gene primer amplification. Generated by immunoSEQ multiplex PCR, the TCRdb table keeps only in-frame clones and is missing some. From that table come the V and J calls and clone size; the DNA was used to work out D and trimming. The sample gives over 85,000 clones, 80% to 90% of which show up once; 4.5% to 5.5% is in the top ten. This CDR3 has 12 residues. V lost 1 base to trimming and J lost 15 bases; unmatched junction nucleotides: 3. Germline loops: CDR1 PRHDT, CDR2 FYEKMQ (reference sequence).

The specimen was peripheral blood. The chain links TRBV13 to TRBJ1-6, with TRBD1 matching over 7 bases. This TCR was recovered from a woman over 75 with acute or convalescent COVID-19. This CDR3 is CASSLEDRNLHF. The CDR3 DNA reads TGTGCCAGCAGCTTAGAGGACAGGAACCTCCACTTT. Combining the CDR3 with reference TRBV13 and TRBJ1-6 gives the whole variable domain AAGVIQSPRHLIKEKRETATLKCYPIPRHDTVYWYQQGPGQDPQFLISFYEKMQSDKGSIPDRFSAQQFSDYHSELNMSSLELGDSALYFCASSLEDRNLHFGNGTRLTVT.